The 12 T cell receptor beta chains presented below share a single source sample, sequenced in a study of T cell responses to AZD1222 COVID-19 vaccine. The repertoire was sequenced with immunoSEQ multiplex PCR; TCRdb's copy has only in-frame clones and lacks some. Of around 140,000 clones in the sample, roughly 84% were seen once. The source was peripheral blood, collected 28 days after the second AZD1222 dose. The receptors here all came from an adult who received the AZD1222 COVID-19 vaccine.

This clone came up once. V usage is TRBV30 and J usage is TRBJ1-1, with a weak D call TRBD1 (5 bases). The ends were cut back, 3 bases at V and 4 bases at J, with 12 bases in the middle. The length of the CDR3 is 13 residues. From germline, CDR1 is GTSNPN and CDR2 SVGIG (reference sequence). DNA for the CDR3: TGTGCCTGGAGGGCCCTCGGGGGCACTGAAGCTTTCTTT. Its protein is CAWRALGGTEAFF.

This rearrangement joins TRBV7-9 to TRBJ2-4; TRBD1 matches at 7 bases. J gave up 5 bases and V 5 bases, and 6 bases lay outside the gene matches. Germline V lookup: CDR1 SEHNR, CDR2 FQNEAQ (reference sequence). This CDR3 spans 14 amino acids. The CDR3 DNA is TGTGCCAGCAGCGCCTGGGACAGCCAAAACATTCAGTACTTC. It codes for CASSAWDSQNIQYF.

The V call is TRBV4-1, the J call TRBJ1-2; tentative D call: TRBD1 (5 bases). Trimming removed 1 base from V and 2 bases from J, with 8 bases in between. Germline loops: CDR1 MGHRA, CDR2 YSYEKL. The CDR3 totals 14 residues. The CDR3 here is CASSQAPGNYGYTF. Here the CDR3 DNA reads TGCGCCAGCAGCCAAGCCCCAGGGAACTATGGCTACACCTTC.

The chain couples TRBV19 to TRBJ1-5; D is ambiguous. Trimming removed 11 bases from V and 0 bases from J, with 17 bases in between. CDR1 LNHDA and CDR2 SQIVND come from the germline V gene (reference sequence). The CDR3 is 15 amino acids. CDR3 residues: CAGTEIDNSNQPQHF. The CDR3, as DNA: TGTGCCGGAACTGAAATTGACAATAGCAATCAGCCCCAGCATTTT. Variable domain in full (rest from reference TRBV19 and TRBJ1-5): DGGITQSPKYLFRKEGQNVTLSCEQNLNHDAMYWYRQDPGQGLRLIYYSQIVNDFQKGDIAEGYSVSREKKESFPLTVTSAQKNPTAFYLCAGTEIDNSNQPQHFGDGTRLSIL.

The chain is built from TRBV5-6 and TRBJ2-7; D possibly uses TRBD1 or TRBD2 (5 bases each). The V gene lost 4 bases and the J gene lost 4 bases, with 9 bases spanning the gap. The CDR3 covers 12 residues. CDR1 is SGHDT, CDR2 YYEEEE, per germline. CDR3 sequence: CASSRDGYEQYF. DNA of the CDR3: TGTGCCAGCAGCAGGGACGGGTACGAGCAGTACTTC.

This chain joins TRBV19 and TRBJ2-2; D call uncertain. Trimming took 3 bases from V and 6 from J, leaving 11 bases between them. This CDR3 contains 14 residues. Germline V gene data show CDR1 as LNHDA and CDR2 as SQIVND (reference sequence). CDR3 protein: CASSISASAGELFF. As DNA, the CDR3 is TGTGCCAGTAGTATTTCGGCGTCCGCCGGGGAGCTGTTTTTT.

The V call is TRBV5-4, the J call TRBJ1-4; a weak D match, TRBD1 (6 bases). Trimming removed 4 bases from V and 0 bases from J, with 10 bases in between. The CDR3 has 15 amino acids. CDR1 is SGHNT and CDR2 is YYREEE in the germline V gene (reference sequence). The CDR3 DNA reads TGTGCCAGCAGCCCGGACAGTGCAACTAATGAAAAACTGTTTTTT. Its protein is CASSPDSATNEKLFF.

The genes are TRBV19 and TRBJ1-5, with D unclear. The CDR3 runs 14 residues. CDR1 is LNHDA and CDR2 is SQIVND in the germline V gene (reference sequence). V lost 5 bases to trimming and J lost 5 bases, with 13 bases between them. CDR3 bases: TGTGCCAGTAGTGTGGTAGGGATGGATCAGCCCCAGCATTTT. Translation: CASSVVGMDQPQHF.

The chain carries TRBV5-1 and TRBJ2-1; 8 bases are shared with TRBD2. The germline V gene encodes CDR1 SGHRS and CDR2 YFSETQ. CDR3 length equals 14 residues. V was clipped by 7 bases and J by 7 bases; unmatched bases: 10. The CDR3 loop reads CASRIAGFENEQFF. The DNA of the CDR3 is TGCGCCAGCCGTATAGCGGGGTTTGAAAATGAGCAGTTCTTC.

The chain is built from TRBV6-2 or TRBV6-3 and TRBJ2-1; D remains ambiguous. The length of the CDR3 is 12 residues. Germline V lookup: CDR1 MNHEY, CDR2 SVGEGT. The V end lost 6 bases, the J end lost 8 bases, and 11 bases lay between the germline ends. The CDR3 region has the DNA TGTGCCAGCAGCACGTCCGGCGATGAGCAGTTCTTC. Protein sequence: CASSTSGDEQFF.

In regard to this clone: Other DNA sequences of this sample code for an identical CDR3. V gene TRBV5-1 combines with J gene TRBJ2-3; 13 nucleotides match TRBD2. Trimming cost V 0 bases and J 3 bases; bases outside gene matches: 1. Germline CDR1 SGHRS, CDR2 YFSETQ. The length of the CDR3 is 16 residues. The DNA of the CDR3 is TGCGCCAGCAGCTTGGCGGGACTAGCGGGGACAGATACGCAGTATTTT. Amino acid sequence: CASSLAGLAGTDTQYF.

The chain uses TRBV24-1 and TRBJ1-2, with D unclear. Looked up from germline, CDR1 is KGHDR and CDR2 is SFDVKD. V was shortened by 5 bases and J by 8 bases, with 8 bases between the two germline ends. The CDR3 runs 11 residues. The CDR3 DNA reads TGTGCCACCAGTGGTGATATGGGCTACACCTTC. Translation gives CATSGDMGYTF.